The rows below give T cell receptor beta chains drawn from one sample of a study of cytomegalovirus exposure and HLA in healthy donors. Only in-frame clones appear in the TCRdb table, and some are missing; sequencing was by immunoSEQ multiplex PCR. The sample consists of roughly 220,000 clones, 75% to 90% of them appearing once. The sample was PBMCs. The source is a woman between 25 and 40 years old in good health and CMV-seropositive. Both conserved end residues are part of each CDR3. D genes are given only for firm matches. Clone size is not always given. Where it is, it says once, few, many or a class for expanded clones.

cdr3_aa: CASSGLAGEDTQYF
cdr3_nt: TGTGCCAGCAGCGGACTAGCGGGAGAAGATACGCAGTATTTT
v_call: TRBV6-4
d_call: TRBD2
j_call: TRBJ2-3
clone_size: few

cdr3_aa: CASSYSGASSYNEQFF
cdr3_nt: TGTGCCAGCAGCTATAGCGGGGCGAGCTCCTACAATGAGCAGTTCTTC
v_call: TRBV7-2
d_call: TRBD2
j_call: TRBJ2-1
clone_size: .

cdr3_aa: CASSPRGGNYGYTF
cdr3_nt: TGTGCCAGCAGCCCCCGGGGAGGGAACTATGGCTACACCTTC
v_call: TRBV7-3
d_call: .
j_call: TRBJ1-2
clone_size: .

cdr3_aa: CASTIGGALNEQFF
cdr3_nt: TGTGCCAGCACTATAGGGGGGGCTCTCAATGAGCAGTTCTTC
v_call: TRBV6-6
d_call: .
j_call: TRBJ2-1
clone_size: .

cdr3_aa: CSVVSSGWDTEAFF
cdr3_nt: TGCAGCGTGGTTTCATCGGGGTGGGACACTGAAGCTTTCTTT
v_call: TRBV29-1
d_call: .
j_call: TRBJ1-1
clone_size: .

cdr3_aa: CASSAPWDYEQFF
cdr3_nt: TGTGCCAGCAGTGCACCATGGGACTATGAGCAGTTCTTC
v_call: TRBV2
d_call: .
j_call: TRBJ2-1
clone_size: .

cdr3_aa: CASSPTGGSIDEQFF
cdr3_nt: TGTGCCAGCAGCCCGACCGGCGGGAGCATCGATGAGCAGTTCTTC
v_call: TRBV7-8
d_call: TRBD2
j_call: TRBJ2-1
clone_size: .

cdr3_aa: CASSPPPGEKLFF
cdr3_nt: TGTGCCAGCAGTCCCCCTCCAGGGGAAAAACTGTTTTTT
v_call: TRBV7-2
d_call: .
j_call: TRBJ1-4
clone_size: .

cdr3_aa: CASSGSYNEQFF
cdr3_nt: TGCGCCAGCAGTGGTTCCTACAATGAGCAGTTCTTC
v_call: TRBV5-1
d_call: .
j_call: TRBJ2-1
clone_size: .

cdr3_aa: CATQRNNQETQYF
cdr3_nt: TGTGCCACCCAACGCAATAACCAAGAGACCCAGTACTTC
v_call: TRBV10-3
d_call: .
j_call: TRBJ2-5
clone_size: .

cdr3_aa: CASRTVPGQGSLEAFF
cdr3_nt: TGTGCCAGCAGAACAGTTCCGGGACAGGGATCCCTTGAAGCTTTCTTT
v_call: TRBV5-4
d_call: TRBD1
j_call: TRBJ1-1
clone_size: once

cdr3_aa: CASSYPGQNGYTF
cdr3_nt: TGTGCCAGTAGCTATCCTGGACAGAATGGCTACACCTTC
v_call: TRBV19
d_call: .
j_call: TRBJ1-2
clone_size: .

cdr3_aa: CASRSTSGNTHEQFF
cdr3_nt: TGCGCCAGCAGGTCTACTAGCGGGAATACGCATGAGCAGTTCTTC
v_call: TRBV5-1
d_call: TRBD2
j_call: TRBJ2-1
clone_size: .

cdr3_aa: CAIRGLAGSPENNEQFF
cdr3_nt: TGTGCCATCAGGGGACTAGCGGGAAGTCCTGAAAACAATGAGCAGTTCTTC
v_call: TRBV10-3
d_call: TRBD2
j_call: TRBJ2-1
clone_size: .

cdr3_aa: CASSGKSGANVLTF
cdr3_nt: TGTGCCAGCAGCGGGAAATCTGGGGCCAACGTCCTGACTTTC
v_call: TRBV7-2
d_call: .
j_call: TRBJ2-6
clone_size: few

cdr3_aa: CASSLSIGLNTEAFF
cdr3_nt: TGTGCCAGCAGTTTATCGATAGGGCTGAACACTGAAGCTTTCTTT
v_call: TRBV27
d_call: .
j_call: TRBJ1-1
clone_size: once

cdr3_aa: CASNTNAGTVETQYF
cdr3_nt: TGTGCCAGCAACACTAATGCCGGGACAGTCGAGACCCAGTACTTC
v_call: TRBV27
d_call: TRBD1
j_call: TRBJ2-5
clone_size: .

cdr3_aa: CASSLIRGTQYF
cdr3_nt: TGTGCCAGCAGTTTGATCCGGGGGACCCAGTACTTC
v_call: TRBV6-1
d_call: .
j_call: TRBJ2-5
clone_size: .

cdr3_aa: CSVVRYNYGYTF
cdr3_nt: TGCAGCGTTGTTAGGTATAACTATGGCTACACCTTC
v_call: TRBV29-1
d_call: .
j_call: TRBJ1-2
clone_size: .

cdr3_aa: CASSGTSGAYEQYF
cdr3_nt: TGTGCCAGCAGTGGGACTAGCGGAGCCTACGAGCAGTACTTC
v_call: TRBV6-5
d_call: TRBD2
j_call: TRBJ2-7
clone_size: once

cdr3_aa: CSLQDRDRSLGYTF
cdr3_nt: TGCAGCCTACAAGACCGGGACAGATCATTAGGCTACACCTTC
v_call: TRBV29-1
d_call: TRBD1
j_call: TRBJ1-2
clone_size: .

cdr3_aa: CASSTGPGPRGTEAFF
cdr3_nt: TGTGCCAGCAGCACTGGACCGGGGCCACGTGGGACTGAAGCTTTCTTT
v_call: TRBV9
d_call: .
j_call: TRBJ1-1
clone_size: .

cdr3_aa: CALAADGYSEQYF
cdr3_nt: TGTGCCCTCGCAGCGGACGGATATTCCGAGCAGTACTTC
v_call: TRBV10-3
d_call: .
j_call: TRBJ2-7
clone_size: .

cdr3_aa: CASSHGAWGSEAFF
cdr3_nt: TGCGCCAGCAGCCACGGGGCATGGGGCTCTGAAGCTTTCTTT
v_call: TRBV4-1
d_call: .
j_call: TRBJ1-1
clone_size: .

cdr3_aa: CASKEDRNIQYF
cdr3_nt: TGTGCCAGCAAAGAAGACAGAAACATTCAGTACTTC
v_call: TRBV6-6
d_call: .
j_call: TRBJ2-4
clone_size: once

cdr3_aa: CASSDQENTEAFF
cdr3_nt: TGCGCCAGCAGCGATCAGGAGAACACTGAAGCTTTCTTT
v_call: TRBV5-1
d_call: .
j_call: TRBJ1-1
clone_size: .

cdr3_aa: CASSPNPPTIAGTNTGELFF
cdr3_nt: TGTGCCAGCAGTCCCAACCCTCCGACAATAGCGGGAACGAACACCGGGGAGCTGTTTTTT
v_call: TRBV2
d_call: TRBD2
j_call: TRBJ2-2
clone_size: .

cdr3_aa: CASSEEHTEAFF
cdr3_nt: TGTGCCAGCAGTGAAGAACACACTGAAGCTTTCTTT
v_call: TRBV2
d_call: .
j_call: TRBJ1-1
clone_size: .

cdr3_aa: CASSSQGRPQFF
cdr3_nt: TGTGCCAGCAGTTCGCAGGGGCGACCTCAGTTCTTC
v_call: TRBV28
d_call: .
j_call: TRBJ2-1
clone_size: .

cdr3_aa: CASRGADTQYF
cdr3_nt: TGCGCCAGCAGGGGGGCAGATACGCAGTATTTT
v_call: TRBV5-1
d_call: .
j_call: TRBJ2-3
clone_size: few

cdr3_aa: CASSYGLSPTEAFF
cdr3_nt: TGTGCCAGCAGTTACGGTCTAAGCCCCACTGAAGCTTTCTTT
v_call: TRBV27
d_call: .
j_call: TRBJ1-1
clone_size: .

cdr3_aa: CASSVGTGTNYGYTF
cdr3_nt: TGTGCCAGCAGCGTAGGGACAGGGACTAACTATGGCTACACCTTC
v_call: TRBV7-8
d_call: TRBD1
j_call: TRBJ1-2
clone_size: .

cdr3_aa: CASSAPLEEYGYTF
cdr3_nt: TGTGCCAGCAGCGCCCCCCTAGAGGAGTATGGCTACACCTTC
v_call: TRBV7-2
d_call: .
j_call: TRBJ1-2
clone_size: .

cdr3_aa: CASTTMNTEAFF
cdr3_nt: TGTGCCAGCACGACGATGAACACTGAAGCTTTCTTT
v_call: TRBV7-9
d_call: .
j_call: TRBJ1-1
clone_size: .

cdr3_aa: CASSQELEPTLSYNEQFF
cdr3_nt: TGCGCCAGCAGCCAAGAGTTGGAGCCTACCCTCTCCTACAATGAGCAGTTCTTC
v_call: TRBV4-1
d_call: .
j_call: TRBJ2-1
clone_size: .

cdr3_aa: CASSESQETQYF
cdr3_nt: TGCGCCAGCAGCGAGTCCCAAGAGACCCAGTACTTC
v_call: TRBV5-1
d_call: .
j_call: TRBJ2-5
clone_size: .

cdr3_aa: CASGGQGGETQYF
cdr3_nt: TGCGCCAGCGGAGGACAGGGAGGGGAGACCCAGTACTTC
v_call: TRBV5-1
d_call: .
j_call: TRBJ2-5
clone_size: .